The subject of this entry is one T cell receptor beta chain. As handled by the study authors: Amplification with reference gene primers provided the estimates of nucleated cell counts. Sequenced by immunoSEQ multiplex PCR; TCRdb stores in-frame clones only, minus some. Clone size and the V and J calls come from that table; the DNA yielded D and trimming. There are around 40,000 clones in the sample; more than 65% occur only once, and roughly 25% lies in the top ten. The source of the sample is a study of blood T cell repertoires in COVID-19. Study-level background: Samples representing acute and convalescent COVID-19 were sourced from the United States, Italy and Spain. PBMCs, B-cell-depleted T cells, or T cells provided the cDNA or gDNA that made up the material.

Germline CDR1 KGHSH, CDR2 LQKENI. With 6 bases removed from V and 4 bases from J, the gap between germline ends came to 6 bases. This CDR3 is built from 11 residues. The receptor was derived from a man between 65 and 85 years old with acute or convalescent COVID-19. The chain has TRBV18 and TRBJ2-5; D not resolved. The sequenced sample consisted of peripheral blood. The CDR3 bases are TGTGCCAGCTCCGAGCTAGAGACCCAGTACTTC. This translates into CASSELETQYF. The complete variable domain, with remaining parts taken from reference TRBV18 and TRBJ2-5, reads NAGVMQNPRHLVRRRGQEARLRCSPMKGHSHVYWYRQLPEEGLKFMVYLQKENIIDESGMPKERFSAEFPKEGPSILRIQQVVRGDSAAYFCASSELETQYFGPGTRLLVL.